Below, 10 T cell receptor beta chains from the same sample are listed, as sequenced in a study of T cell repertoires in cytomegalovirus infection. TCRdb itself ran the reads through MiXCR, one entry per CDR3 protein. This table has roughly 640,000 distinct CDR3 sequences, 24% appearing once. The sequenced sample was CD8+ T cells from PBMCs. The source of these receptors is a human donor in good health (CMV status not recorded). Some clones in this sample may be carry-over from other donors' samples.

About this clonotype itself: This sequence may be a read error, since a much larger clone differs from it by one base. The rearrangement uses TRBV20-1 and TRBJ1-1; perhaps TRBD1 as D (5 bases). Germline values: CDR1 DFQATT, CDR2 SNEGSKA (reference sequence). CDR3 size: 16 residues. The CDR3 here is CSAPLEEGHSNAEAFF. CDR3 nucleotides: TGCAGTGCTCCCCTAGAGGAGGGGCACTCGAACGCTGAAGCTTTCTTT.

The V gene is TRBV28, the J gene TRBJ2-1, with a weak D call TRBD2 (6 bases). CDR1 and CDR2 (germline): MDHEN, SYDVKM. The V gene lost 2 bases and the J gene lost 2 bases, with 13 bases spanning the gap. The CDR3 has 16 residues. The CDR3 coding sequence is TGTGCCAGCAGTTTAGAGCGGTGGGAGGCCTACAATGAGCAGTTCTTC. This sequence encodes CASSLERWEAYNEQFF.

This clonotype was seen at least ten times. J is TRBJ2-7 and V is TRBV7-2, with 10 bases identical to TRBD2. Germline V gene data show CDR1 as SGHTA and CDR2 as FQGNSA. Trimming cost V 5 bases and J 4 bases; bases outside gene matches: 8. This CDR3 has 15 amino acids. This chain's CDR3 is CASSPSGGARYEQYV. For the CDR3, the DNA is TGTGCCAGCAGCCCAAGCGGGGGGGCCCGATACGAGCAGTACGTC.

The chain carries TRBV23-1 and TRBJ2-7; TRBD1 matches at 9 bases. TRBV23-1 is an open reading frame whose function is uncertain. V lost 1 base to trimming and J lost 2 bases; unmatched junction nucleotides: 12. The CDR3 totals 18 residues. In DNA, the CDR3 is TGCGCCAGCAGTCAATGGACCCCGGGACAGGGCAACGCCTACGAGCAGTACGTC. Residues: CASSQWTPGQGNAYEQYV.

V usage is TRBV5-6 and J usage is TRBJ2-1, with D hard to call. There are 17 residues in the CDR3. V was clipped by 4 bases and J by 0 bases, with 17 bases between them. Germline values: CDR1 SGHDT, CDR2 YYEEEE. The CDR3 coding sequence is TGTGCCAGCAGCCTGGATCCGGTTCGGGCCTCCTACAATGAGCAGTTCTTC. This gives the protein CASSLDPVRASYNEQFF.

This clonotype was counted many times. The chain is built from TRBV6-6 and TRBJ2-7, with 9 bases aligning to TRBD1. CDR1 is MNHNY, CDR2 SVGAGI, per germline (reference sequence). Germline trimming cut 2 bases from V and 6 bases from J; bases unmatched to any gene: 11. The CDR3 spans 16 residues. The CDR3 DNA sequence: TGTGCCAGCAGTTACCAAGGGACAGGGACCCTGAGCGAGCAGTACTTC. This gives the protein CASSYQGTGTLSEQYF.

Many counts were recorded for this clonotype. The chain is built from TRBV7-2 and TRBJ2-5, with D perhaps assigned TRBD1 or TRBD2 (5 bases each). Trimming pared 4 bases from V and 9 bases from J, leaving 21 bases between. The CDR3 consists of 15 residues. Germline loops: CDR1 SGHTA, CDR2 FQGNSA. CDR3 amino acids: CASSSGPYKSSAQYF. The CDR3 coding sequence is TGTGCCAGCAGCTCGGGACCGTACAAGAGTTCCGCCCAGTACTTC.

In this sample, this clonotype turned up a few times. The chain joins TRBV20-1 to TRBJ1-2, with 8 bases that match TRBD1. V dropped 4 bases and J dropped 8; count of bases not matched to a gene: 9. The germline V gene has CDR1 DFQATT and CDR2 SNEGSKA (reference sequence). CDR3 length equals 13 residues. The CDR3 sequence: CSATTGGLRGYTF. In DNA form, the CDR3 reads TGCAGTGCTACAACAGGGGGTCTGAGAGGCTACACCTTC.

This clonotype occurred a few times. The chain combines TRBV10-3 with TRBJ1-2, with 9 bases lining up with TRBD1. The CDR3 runs to 14 residues. Germline loops: CDR1 ENHRY, CDR2 SYGVKD. The trim removed 6 bases at V and 5 bases at J, leaving 7 bases unmatched. In nucleotides, the CDR3 is TGTGCCATCAGCCTACCGGGACAGGGATATGGCTACACCTTC. It is translated as CAISLPGQGYGYTF.

The chain couples TRBV7-9 to TRBJ2-4; D perhaps matches TRBD1 (6 bases). Trimming stripped 4 bases from V and 8 bases from J, with 9 bases between. The CDR3 runs 12 residues. The germline CDR1 and CDR2 sequences are SEHNR and FQNEAQ (reference sequence). DNA of the CDR3: TGTGCCAGCAGCTCCCGACAGGACATTCAGTACTTC. It encodes CASSSRQDIQYF.